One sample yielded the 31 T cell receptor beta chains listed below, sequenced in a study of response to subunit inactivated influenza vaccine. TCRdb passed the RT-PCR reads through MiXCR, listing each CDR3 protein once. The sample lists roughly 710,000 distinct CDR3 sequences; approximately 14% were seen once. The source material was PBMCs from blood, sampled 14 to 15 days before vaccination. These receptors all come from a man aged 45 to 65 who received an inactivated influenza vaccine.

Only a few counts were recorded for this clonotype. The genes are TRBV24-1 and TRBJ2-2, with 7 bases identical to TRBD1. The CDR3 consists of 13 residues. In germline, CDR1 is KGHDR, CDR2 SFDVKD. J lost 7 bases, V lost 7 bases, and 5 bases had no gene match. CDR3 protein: CATRDRDHGELFF. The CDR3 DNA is TGTGCCACCAGAGACAGGGATCACGGGGAGCTGTTTTTT.

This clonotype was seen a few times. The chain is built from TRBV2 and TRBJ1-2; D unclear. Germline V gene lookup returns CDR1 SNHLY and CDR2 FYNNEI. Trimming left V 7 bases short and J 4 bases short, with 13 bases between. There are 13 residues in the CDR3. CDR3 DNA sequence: TGTGCCAGCAAAACAGAATTTACCTATGGCTACACCTTC. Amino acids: CASKTEFTYGYTF.

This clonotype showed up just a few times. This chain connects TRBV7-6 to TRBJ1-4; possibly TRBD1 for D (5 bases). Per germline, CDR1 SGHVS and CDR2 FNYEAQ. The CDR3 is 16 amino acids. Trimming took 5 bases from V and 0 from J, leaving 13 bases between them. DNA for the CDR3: TGTGCCAGCAGCCCGGGGCCCCTTGCAACTAATGAAAAACTGTTTTTT. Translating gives CASSPGPLATNEKLFF.

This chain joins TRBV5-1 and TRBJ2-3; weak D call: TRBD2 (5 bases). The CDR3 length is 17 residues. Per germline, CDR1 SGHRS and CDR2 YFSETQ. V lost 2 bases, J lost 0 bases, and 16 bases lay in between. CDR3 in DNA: TGCGCCAGCAGCTTTGGGTTCAGCGGAACTAGCACAGATACGCAGTATTTT. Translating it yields CASSFGFSGTSTDTQYF. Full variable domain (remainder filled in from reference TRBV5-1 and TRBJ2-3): KAGVTQTPRYLIKTRGQQVTLSCSPISGHRSVSWYQQTPGQGLQFLFEYFSETQRNKGNFPGRFSGRQFSNSRSEMNVSTLELGDSALYLCASSFGFSGTSTDTQYFGPGTRLTVL.

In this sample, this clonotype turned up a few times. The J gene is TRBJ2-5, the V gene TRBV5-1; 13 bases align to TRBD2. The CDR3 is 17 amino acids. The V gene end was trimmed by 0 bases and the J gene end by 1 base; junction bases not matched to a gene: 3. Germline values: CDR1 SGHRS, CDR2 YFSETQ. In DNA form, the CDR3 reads TGCGCCAGCAGCTTGGCCGGACTAGCGGGGGCCCAAGAGACCCAGTACTTC. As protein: CASSLAGLAGAQETQYF.

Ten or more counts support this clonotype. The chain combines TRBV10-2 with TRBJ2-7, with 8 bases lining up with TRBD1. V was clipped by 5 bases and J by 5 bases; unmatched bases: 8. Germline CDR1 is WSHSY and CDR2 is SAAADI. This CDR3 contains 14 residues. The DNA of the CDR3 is TGCGCCAGCAGTATAACAGGGGGTAGGGACGAGCAGTACTTC. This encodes CASSITGGRDEQYF.

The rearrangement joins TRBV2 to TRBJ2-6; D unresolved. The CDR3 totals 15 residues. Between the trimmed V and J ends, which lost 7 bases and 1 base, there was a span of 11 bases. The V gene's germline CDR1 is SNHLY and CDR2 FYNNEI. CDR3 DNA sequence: TGTGCCAGCAATCGCTTGAGTTCTGGGGCCAACGTCCTGACTTTC. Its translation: CASNRLSSGANVLTF.

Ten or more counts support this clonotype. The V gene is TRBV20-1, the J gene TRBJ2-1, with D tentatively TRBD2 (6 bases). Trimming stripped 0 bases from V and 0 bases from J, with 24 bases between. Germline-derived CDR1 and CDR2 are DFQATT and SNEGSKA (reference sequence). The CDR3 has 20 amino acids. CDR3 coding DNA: TGCAGTGCTAGAGATTTGTTGGTCAGCGACGGGAGTTTCTCCTACAATGAGCAGTTCTTC. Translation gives CSARDLLVSDGSFSYNEQFF.

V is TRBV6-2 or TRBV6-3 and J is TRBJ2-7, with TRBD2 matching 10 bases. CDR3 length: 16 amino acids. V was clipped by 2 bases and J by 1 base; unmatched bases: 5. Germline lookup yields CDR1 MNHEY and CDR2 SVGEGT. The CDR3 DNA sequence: TGTGCCAGCAGTTACACCCAGCGGGAGGGATCCTACGAGCAGTACTTC. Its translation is CASSYTQREGSYEQYF.

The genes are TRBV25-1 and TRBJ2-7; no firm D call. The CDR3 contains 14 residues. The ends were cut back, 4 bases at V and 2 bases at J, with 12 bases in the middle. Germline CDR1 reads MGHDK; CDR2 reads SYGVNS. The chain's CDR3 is CASSATKAPYEQYF. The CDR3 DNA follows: TGTGCCAGCAGTGCAACTAAGGCGCCCTACGAGCAGTACTTC.

The CDR3 loop is CSARAVALNEQFF. In DNA, the CDR3 is TGCAGTGCTAGAGCGGTCGCCCTCAATGAGCAGTTCTTC. This sequence joins TRBV20-1 and TRBJ2-1, with D hard to call. The V and J ends lost 1 base and 6 bases respectively, with 10 bases between them. Germline lookup yields CDR1 DFQATT and CDR2 SNEGSKA (reference sequence). This CDR3 region has 13 residues.

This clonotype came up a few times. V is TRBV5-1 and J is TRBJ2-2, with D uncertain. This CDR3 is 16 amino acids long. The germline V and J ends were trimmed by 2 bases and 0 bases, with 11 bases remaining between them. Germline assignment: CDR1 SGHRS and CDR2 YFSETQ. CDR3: CASSFISYANTGELFF. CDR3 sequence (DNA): TGCGCCAGCAGCTTCATTTCGTACGCGAACACCGGGGAGCTGTTTTTT. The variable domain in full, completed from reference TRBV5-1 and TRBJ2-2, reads KAGVTQTPRYLIKTRGQQVTLSCSPISGHRSVSWYQQTPGQGLQFLFEYFSETQRNKGNFPGRFSGRQFSNSRSEMNVSTLELGDSALYLCASSFISYANTGELFFGEGSRLTVL.

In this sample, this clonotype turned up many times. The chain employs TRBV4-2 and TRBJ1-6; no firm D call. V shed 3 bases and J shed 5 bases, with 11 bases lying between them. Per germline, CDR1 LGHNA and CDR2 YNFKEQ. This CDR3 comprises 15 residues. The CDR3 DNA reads TGTGCCAGCAGCCATGGACGAACTGATAATTCACCCCTCCACTTT. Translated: CASSHGRTDNSPLHF.

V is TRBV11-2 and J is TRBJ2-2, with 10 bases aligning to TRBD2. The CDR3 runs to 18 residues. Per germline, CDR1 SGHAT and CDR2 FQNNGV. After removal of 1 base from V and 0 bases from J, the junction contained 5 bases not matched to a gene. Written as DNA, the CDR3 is TGTGCCAGCAGCTTAGGCCCTAGCGGGAGAGCGAACACCGGGGAGCTGTTTTTT. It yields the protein CASSLGPSGRANTGELFF.

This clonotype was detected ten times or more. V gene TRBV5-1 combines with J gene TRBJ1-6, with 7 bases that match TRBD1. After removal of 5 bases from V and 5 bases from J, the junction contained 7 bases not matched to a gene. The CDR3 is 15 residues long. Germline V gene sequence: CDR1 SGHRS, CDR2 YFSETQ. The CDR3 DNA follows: TGCGCCAGCAGGCCTCCCGGGACAGATAATTCACCCCTCCACTTT. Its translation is CASRPPGTDNSPLHF.

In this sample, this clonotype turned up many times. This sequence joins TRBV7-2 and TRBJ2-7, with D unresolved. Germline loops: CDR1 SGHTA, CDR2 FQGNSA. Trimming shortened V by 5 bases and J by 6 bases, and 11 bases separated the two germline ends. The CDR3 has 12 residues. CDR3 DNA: TGTGCCAGCAGCCCACCTACCGCCGAGCAGTACTTC. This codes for CASSPPTAEQYF.

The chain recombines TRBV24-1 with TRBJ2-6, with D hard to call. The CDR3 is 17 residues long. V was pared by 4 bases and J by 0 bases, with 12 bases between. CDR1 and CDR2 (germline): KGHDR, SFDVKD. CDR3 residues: CATSENIVSSGANVLTF. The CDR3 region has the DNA TGTGCCACCAGTGAGAATATAGTAAGCTCTGGGGCCAACGTCCTGACTTTC.

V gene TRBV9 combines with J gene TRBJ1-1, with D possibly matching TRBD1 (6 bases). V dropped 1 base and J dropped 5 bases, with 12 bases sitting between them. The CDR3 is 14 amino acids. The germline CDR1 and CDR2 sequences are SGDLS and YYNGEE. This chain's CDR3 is CASSVTQGGTEAFF. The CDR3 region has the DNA TGTGCCAGCAGCGTAACACAGGGAGGGACTGAAGCTTTCTTT.

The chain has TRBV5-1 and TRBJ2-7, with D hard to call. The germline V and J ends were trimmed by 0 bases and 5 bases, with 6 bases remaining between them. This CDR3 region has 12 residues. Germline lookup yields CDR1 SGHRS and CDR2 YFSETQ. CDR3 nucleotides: TGCGCCAGCAGCTTGGAAGACAACGAGCAGTACTTC. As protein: CASSLEDNEQYF.

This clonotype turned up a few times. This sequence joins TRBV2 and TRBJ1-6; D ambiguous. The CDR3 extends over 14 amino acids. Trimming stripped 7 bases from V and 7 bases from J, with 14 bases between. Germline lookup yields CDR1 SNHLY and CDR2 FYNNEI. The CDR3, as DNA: TGTGCCAGCAACCGGGCAGGAGAGAATTCACCCCTCCACTTT. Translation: CASNRAGENSPLHF. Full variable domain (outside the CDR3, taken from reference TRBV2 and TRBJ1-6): EPEVTQTPSHQVTQMGQEVILRCVPISNHLYFYWYRQILGQKVEFLVSFYNNEISEKSEIFDDQFSVERPDGSNFTLKIRSTKLEDSAMYFCASNRAGENSPLHFGNGTRLTVT.

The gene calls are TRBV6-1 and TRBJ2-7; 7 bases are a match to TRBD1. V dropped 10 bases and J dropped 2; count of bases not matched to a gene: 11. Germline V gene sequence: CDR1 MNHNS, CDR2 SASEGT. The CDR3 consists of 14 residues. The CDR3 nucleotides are TGTGCCACAAGGGGACAGAAGGAGACCTACGAGCAGTACTTC. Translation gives CATRGQKETYEQYF.

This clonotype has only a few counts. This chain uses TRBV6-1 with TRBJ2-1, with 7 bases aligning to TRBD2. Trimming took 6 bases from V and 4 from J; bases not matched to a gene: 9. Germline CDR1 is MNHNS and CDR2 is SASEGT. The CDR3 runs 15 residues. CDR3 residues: CASSRRGSGYNEQFF. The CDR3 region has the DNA TGTGCCAGCAGCCGCCGTGGTAGCGGGTACAATGAGCAGTTCTTC.

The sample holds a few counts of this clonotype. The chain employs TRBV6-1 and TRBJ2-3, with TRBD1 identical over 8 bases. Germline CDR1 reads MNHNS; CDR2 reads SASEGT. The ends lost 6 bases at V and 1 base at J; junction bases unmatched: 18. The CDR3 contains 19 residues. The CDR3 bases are TGTGCCAGCAGCTCCCTCGCCGGACAGGGATTGCCTGGCACAGATACGCAGTATTTT. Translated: CASSSLAGQGLPGTDTQYF.

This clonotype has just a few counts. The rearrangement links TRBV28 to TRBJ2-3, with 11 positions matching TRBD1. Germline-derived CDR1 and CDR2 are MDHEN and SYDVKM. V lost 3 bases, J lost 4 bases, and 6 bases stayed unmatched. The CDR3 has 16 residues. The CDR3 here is CASSFLLGQGADTQYF. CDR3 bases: TGTGCCAGCAGTTTCCTCTTGGGACAGGGGGCAGATACGCAGTATTTT. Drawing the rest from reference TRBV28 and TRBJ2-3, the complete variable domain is DVKVTQSSRYLVKRTGEKVFLECVQDMDHENMFWYRQDPGLGLRLIYFSYDVKMKEKGDIPEGYSVSREKKERFSLILESASTNQTSMYLCASSFLLGQGADTQYFGPGTRLTVL.

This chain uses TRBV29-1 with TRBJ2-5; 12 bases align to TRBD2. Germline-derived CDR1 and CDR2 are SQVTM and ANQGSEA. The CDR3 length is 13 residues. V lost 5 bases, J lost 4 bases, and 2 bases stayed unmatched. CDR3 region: CSVRGLAGETQYF. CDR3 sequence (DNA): TGCAGCGTTCGGGGACTAGCGGGAGAGACCCAGTACTTC.

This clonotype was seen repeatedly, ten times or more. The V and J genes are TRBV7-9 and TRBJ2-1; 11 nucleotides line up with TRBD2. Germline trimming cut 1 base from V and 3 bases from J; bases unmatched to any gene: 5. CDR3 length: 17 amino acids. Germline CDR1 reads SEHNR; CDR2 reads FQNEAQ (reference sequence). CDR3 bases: TGTGCCAGCAGCTTAGGTAAACTAGCGGGAGACTACAATGAGCAGTTCTTC. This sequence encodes CASSLGKLAGDYNEQFF.

The CDR3 sequence is CASSPSQGVTYEQYF. CDR3 coding DNA: TGCGCCAGCAGCCCCTCTCAGGGGGTGACCTACGAGCAGTACTTC. The genes are TRBV4-3 and TRBJ2-7; 7 bases fit TRBD1. CDR3 length: 15 amino acids. V gave up 4 bases and J gave up 2 bases; unmatched junction bases: 8. Germline V gene data show CDR1 as LGHNA and CDR2 as YSLEER.

CDR3 sequence: CASNRRGRSEAFF. Here the CDR3 DNA reads TGTGCCAGCAACCGCAGGGGGCGGTCTGAAGCTTTCTTT. The rearrangement uses TRBV5-6 and TRBJ1-1; 8 bases agree with TRBD1. V trimming: 6 bases; J trimming: 6 bases; junction bases outside the gene matches: 7. This CDR3 region has 13 residues. Germline CDR1 is SGHDT and CDR2 is YYEEEE.

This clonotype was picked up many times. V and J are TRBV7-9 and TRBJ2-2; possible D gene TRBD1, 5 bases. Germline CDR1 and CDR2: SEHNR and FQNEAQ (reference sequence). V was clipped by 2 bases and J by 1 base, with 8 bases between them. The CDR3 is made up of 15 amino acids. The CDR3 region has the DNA TGTGCCAGCAGCTTACGACAGATGAACACCGGGGAGCTGTTTTTT. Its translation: CASSLRQMNTGELFF. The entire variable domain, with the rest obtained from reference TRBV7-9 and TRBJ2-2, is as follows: DTGVSQNPRHKITKRGQNVTFRCDPISEHNRLYWYRQTLGQGPEFLTYFQNEAQLEKSRLLSDRFSAERPKGSFSTLEIQRTEQGDSAMYLCASSLRQMNTGELFFGEGSRLTVL.

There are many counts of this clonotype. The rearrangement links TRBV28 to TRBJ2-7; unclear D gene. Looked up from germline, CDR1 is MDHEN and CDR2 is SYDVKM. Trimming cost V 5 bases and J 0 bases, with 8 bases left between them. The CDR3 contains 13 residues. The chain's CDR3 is CASSDSGSYEQYF. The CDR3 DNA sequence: TGTGCCAGCAGTGACTCGGGCTCCTACGAGCAGTACTTC.

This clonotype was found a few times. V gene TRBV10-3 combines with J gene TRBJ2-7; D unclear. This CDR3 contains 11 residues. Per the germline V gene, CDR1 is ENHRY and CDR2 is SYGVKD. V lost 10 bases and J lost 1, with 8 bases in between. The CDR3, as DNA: TGTGCCACCCGGCAGTCCTACGAGCAGTACTTC. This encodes CATRQSYEQYF.